The TCR beta chain described here comes from a study of blood T cell repertoires in COVID-19. Study background: Sites in the United States, Italy and Spain provided acute and convalescent COVID-19 samples. Sample material is recorded as cDNA or gDNA derived from T cells, B-cell-depleted T cells, or PBMCs.

In its sample, this clone was seen once. Study processing details: Reference gene primer amplification in the assay estimated nucleated cell counts. Assay: immunoSEQ multiplex PCR; the TCRdb copy retains only in-frame clones and omits some. Clone size and V and J calls were adopted from that table, with D and trimming inferred from the DNA. The table shows about 230,000 clones, with 87% occurring only once. This CDR3 spans 14 amino acids. With V trimmed by 7 bases and J by 6 bases, 5 bases remained unmatched. Germline lookup yields CDR1 SQVTM and CDR2 ANQGSEA. The V gene is TRBV29-1, the J gene TRBJ2-2, with 13 bases identical to TRBD2. The sample consisted of peripheral blood. The clonotype was recovered from a woman younger than 30 who had recovered from COVID-19. The CDR3 DNA follows: TGCAGCGCCAGGACTAGCGGGAGCCCCGGGGAGCTGTTTTTT. It translates to CSARTSGSPGELFF.